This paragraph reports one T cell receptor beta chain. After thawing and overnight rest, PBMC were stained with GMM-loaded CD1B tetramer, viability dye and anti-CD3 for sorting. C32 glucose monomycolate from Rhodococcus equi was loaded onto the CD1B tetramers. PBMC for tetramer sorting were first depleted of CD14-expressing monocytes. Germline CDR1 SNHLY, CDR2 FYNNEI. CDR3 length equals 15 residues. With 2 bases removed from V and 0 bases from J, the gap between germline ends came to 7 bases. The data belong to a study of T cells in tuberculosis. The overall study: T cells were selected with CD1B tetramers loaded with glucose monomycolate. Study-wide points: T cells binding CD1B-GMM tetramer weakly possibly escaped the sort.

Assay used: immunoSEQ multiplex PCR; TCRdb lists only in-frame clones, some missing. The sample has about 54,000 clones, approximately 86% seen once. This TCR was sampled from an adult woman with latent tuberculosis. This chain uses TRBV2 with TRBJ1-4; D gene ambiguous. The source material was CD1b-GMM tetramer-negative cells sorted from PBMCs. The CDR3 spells CASSEQYATNEKLFF. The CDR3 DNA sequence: TGTGCCAGCAGTGAACAGTATGCAACTAATGAAAAACTGTTTTTT.